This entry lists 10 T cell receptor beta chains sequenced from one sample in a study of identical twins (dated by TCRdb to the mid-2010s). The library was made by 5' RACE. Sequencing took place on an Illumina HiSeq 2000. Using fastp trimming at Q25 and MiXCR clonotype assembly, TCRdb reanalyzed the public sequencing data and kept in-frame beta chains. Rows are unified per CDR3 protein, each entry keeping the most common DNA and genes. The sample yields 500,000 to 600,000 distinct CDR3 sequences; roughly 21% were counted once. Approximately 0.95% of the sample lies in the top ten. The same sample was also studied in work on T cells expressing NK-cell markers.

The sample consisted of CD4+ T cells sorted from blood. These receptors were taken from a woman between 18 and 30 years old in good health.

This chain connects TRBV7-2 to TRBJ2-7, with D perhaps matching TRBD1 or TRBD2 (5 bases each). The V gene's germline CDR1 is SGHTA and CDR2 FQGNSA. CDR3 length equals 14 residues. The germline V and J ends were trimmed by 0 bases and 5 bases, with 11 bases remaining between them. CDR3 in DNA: TGTGCCAGCAGCTTAGCGCCAGGGCGGGACGAGCAGTACTTC. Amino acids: CASSLAPGRDEQYF.

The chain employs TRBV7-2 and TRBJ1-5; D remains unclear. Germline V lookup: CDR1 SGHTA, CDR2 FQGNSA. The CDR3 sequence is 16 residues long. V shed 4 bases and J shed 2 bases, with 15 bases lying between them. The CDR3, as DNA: TGTGCCAGCAGCTCCTCGGTGGGCAGCCGCAATCAGCCCCAGCATTTT. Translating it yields CASSSSVGSRNQPQHF.

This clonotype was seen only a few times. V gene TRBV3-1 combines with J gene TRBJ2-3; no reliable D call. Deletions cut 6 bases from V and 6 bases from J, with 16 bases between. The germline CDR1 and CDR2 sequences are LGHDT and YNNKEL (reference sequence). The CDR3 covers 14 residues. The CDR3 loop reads CASSSGPGEDTQYF. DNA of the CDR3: TGTGCCAGCAGTTCCGGTCCCGGTGAGGATACGCAGTATTTT.

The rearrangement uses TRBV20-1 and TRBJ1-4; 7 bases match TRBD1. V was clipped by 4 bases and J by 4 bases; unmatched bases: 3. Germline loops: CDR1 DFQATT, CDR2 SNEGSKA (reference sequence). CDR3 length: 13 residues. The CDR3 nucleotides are TGCAGTGCTACCCGACAGGGTAATGAAAAACTGTTTTTT. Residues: CSATRQGNEKLFF.

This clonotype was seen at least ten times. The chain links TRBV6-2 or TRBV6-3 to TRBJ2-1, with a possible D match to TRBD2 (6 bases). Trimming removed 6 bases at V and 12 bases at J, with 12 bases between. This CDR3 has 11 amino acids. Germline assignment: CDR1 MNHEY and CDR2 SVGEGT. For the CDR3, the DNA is TGTGCCAGCAGCCGGGACTTATTGCAGTTCTTC. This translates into CASSRDLLQFF.

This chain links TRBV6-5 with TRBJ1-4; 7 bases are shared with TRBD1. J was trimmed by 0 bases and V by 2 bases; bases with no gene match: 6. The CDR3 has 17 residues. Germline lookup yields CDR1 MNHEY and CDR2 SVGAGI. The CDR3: CASSYGGQWPTNEKLFF. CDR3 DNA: TGTGCCAGCAGTTACGGGGGACAGTGGCCAACTAATGAAAAACTGTTTTTT.

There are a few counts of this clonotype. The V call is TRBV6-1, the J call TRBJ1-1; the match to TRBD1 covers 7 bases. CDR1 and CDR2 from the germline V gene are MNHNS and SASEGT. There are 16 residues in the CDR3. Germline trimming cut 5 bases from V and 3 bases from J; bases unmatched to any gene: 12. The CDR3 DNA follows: TGTGCCAGCAGTCGCAGACAGGGAGATGGATACACTGAAGCTTTCTTT. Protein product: CASSRRQGDGYTEAFF.

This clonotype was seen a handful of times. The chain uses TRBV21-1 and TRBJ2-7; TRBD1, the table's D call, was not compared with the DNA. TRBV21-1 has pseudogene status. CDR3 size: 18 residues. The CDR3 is CASSKWGGWTGETYEQYF. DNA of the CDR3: TGTGCCAGCAGCAAATGGGGGGGTTGGACGGGGGAGACCTACGAGCAGTACTTC.

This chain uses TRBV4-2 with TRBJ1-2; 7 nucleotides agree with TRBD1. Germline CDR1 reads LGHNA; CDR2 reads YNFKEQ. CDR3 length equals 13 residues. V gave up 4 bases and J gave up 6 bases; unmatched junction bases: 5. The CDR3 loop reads CASSPGTENGYTF. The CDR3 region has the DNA TGTGCCAGCAGCCCAGGGACAGAGAATGGCTACACCTTC.

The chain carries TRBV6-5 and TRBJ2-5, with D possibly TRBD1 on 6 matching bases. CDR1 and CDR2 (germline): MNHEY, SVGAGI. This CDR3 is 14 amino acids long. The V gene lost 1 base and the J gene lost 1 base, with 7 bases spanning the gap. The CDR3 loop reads CASSYWGLQETQYF. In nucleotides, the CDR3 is TGTGCCAGCAGTTACTGGGGGCTCCAAGAGACCCAGTACTTC.